The entry below describes one T cell receptor (beta chain). The data originate from a study of T-cell reconstitution after alpha-beta-depleted transplantation in children. Researchers prepared the TCRbeta library using unique molecular identifiers, the study reports. One entry per CDR3 protein results from TCRdb running MiXCR on the PCR reads. Of about 110,000 distinct CDR3 sequences in the sample, about a tenth are singletons; the top ten hold about 7.3%. V lost 6 bases, J lost 2 bases, and 20 bases lay in between. CDR1 and CDR2 (germline): DFQATT, SNEGSKA (reference sequence). This CDR3 comprises 16 residues.

The starting material was PBMCs from the stem cell graft donor, obtained from the stem cell graft. The chain uses TRBV20-1 and TRBJ2-1; D is uncertain. This clonotype originated in a human donor who donated a stem cell graft to a child with acute lymphoblastic leukemia. The CDR3, as DNA: TGCAGTGCCGAACCGCTCGCGCGCGTAACCTACAATGAGCAGTTCTTC. Protein product: CSAEPLARVTYNEQFF.